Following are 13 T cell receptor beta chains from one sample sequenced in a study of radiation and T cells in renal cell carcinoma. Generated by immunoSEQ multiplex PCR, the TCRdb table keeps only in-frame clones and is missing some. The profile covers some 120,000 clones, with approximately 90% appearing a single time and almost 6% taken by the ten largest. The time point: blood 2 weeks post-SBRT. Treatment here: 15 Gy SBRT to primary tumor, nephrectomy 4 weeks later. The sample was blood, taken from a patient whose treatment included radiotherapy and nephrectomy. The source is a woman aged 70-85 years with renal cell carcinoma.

CDR3 region: CAWSPQGNSPLHF. Written as DNA, the CDR3 is TGTGCCTGGAGTCCCCAGGGGAATTCACCCCTCCACTTT. The genes are TRBV30 and TRBJ1-6; D is possibly TRBD1 (6 bases). Germline loops: CDR1 GTSNPN, CDR2 SVGIG (reference sequence). The CDR3 loop spans 13 amino acids. V dropped 2 bases and J dropped 7 bases, with 9 bases sitting between them.

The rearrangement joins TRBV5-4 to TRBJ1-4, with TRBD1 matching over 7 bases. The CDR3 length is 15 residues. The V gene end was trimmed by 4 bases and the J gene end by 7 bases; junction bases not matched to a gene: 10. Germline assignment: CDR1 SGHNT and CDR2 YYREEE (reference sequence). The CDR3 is CASSNGQAGGEKLFF. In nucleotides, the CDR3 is TGTGCCAGCAGCAACGGACAGGCGGGTGGTGAAAAACTGTTTTTT. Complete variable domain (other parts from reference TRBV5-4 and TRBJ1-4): ETGVTQSPTHLIKTRGQQVTLRCSSQSGHNTVSWYQQALGQGPQFIFQYYREEENGRGNFPPRFSGLQFPNYSSELNVNALELDDSALYLCASSNGQAGGEKLFFGSGTQLSVL.

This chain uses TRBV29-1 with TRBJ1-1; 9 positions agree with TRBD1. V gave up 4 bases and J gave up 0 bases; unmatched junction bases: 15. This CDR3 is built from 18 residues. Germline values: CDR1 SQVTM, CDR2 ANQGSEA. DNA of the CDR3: TGCAGCGTTGGTGGAGTTCCGACAGGGGGTTTCATGAACACTGAAGCTTTCTTT. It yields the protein CSVGGVPTGGFMNTEAFF.

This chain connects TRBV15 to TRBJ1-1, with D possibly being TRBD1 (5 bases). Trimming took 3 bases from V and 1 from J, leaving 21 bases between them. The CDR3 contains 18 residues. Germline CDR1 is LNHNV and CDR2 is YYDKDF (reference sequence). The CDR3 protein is CATSSDLISGFQNTEAFF. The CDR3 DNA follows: TGTGCCACCAGCAGTGACCTCATATCAGGGTTCCAGAACACTGAAGCTTTCTTT.

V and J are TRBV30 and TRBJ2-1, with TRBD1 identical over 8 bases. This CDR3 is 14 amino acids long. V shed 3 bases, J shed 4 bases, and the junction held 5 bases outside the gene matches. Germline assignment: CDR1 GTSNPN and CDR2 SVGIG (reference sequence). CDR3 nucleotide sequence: TGTGCCTGGAGCGCCGGGACAGGTTACAATGAGCAGTTCTTC. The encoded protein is CAWSAGTGYNEQFF.

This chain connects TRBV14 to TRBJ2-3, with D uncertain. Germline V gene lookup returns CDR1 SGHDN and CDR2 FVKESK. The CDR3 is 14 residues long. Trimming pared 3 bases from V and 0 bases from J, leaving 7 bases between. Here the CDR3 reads CASSQLESTDTQYF. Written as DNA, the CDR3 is TGTGCCAGCAGCCAGCTAGAGAGCACAGATACGCAGTATTTT.

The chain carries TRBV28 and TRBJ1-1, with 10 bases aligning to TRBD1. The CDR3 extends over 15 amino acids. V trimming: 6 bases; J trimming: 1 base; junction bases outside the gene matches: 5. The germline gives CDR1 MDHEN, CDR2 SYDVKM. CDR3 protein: CASRLRQGANTEAFF. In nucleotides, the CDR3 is TGTGCCAGCAGGCTACGACAGGGGGCGAACACTGAAGCTTTCTTT.

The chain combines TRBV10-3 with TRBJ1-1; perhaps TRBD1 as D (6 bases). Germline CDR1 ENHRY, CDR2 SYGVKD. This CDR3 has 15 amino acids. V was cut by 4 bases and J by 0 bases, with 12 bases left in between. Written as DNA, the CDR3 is TGTGCCATCAGTGGTCTTGGGACATTGAACACTGAAGCTTTCTTT. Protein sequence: CAISGLGTLNTEAFF.

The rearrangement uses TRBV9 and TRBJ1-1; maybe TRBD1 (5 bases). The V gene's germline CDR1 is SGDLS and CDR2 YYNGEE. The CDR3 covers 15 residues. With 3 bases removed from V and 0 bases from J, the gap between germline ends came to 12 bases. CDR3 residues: CASSDLQDLNTEAFF. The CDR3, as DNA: TGTGCCAGCAGCGACCTACAGGACCTGAACACTGAAGCTTTCTTT.

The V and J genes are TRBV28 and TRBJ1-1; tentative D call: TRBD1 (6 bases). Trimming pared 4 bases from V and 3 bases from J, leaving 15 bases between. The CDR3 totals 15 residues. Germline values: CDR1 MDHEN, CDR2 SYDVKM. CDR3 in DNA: TGTGCCAGCAGTTCCCTGACAGGTATAGACACTGAAGCTTTCTTT. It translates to CASSSLTGIDTEAFF.

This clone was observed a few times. CDR3 sequence: CSARDSGRAFF. DNA for the CDR3: TGCAGTGCTAGAGATTCGGGGCGGGCTTTCTTT. V gene TRBV20-1 combines with J gene TRBJ1-1, with D possibly being TRBD1 (5 bases). The length of the CDR3 is 11 residues. Germline CDR1 and CDR2: DFQATT and SNEGSKA (reference sequence). V was shortened by 0 bases and J by 11 bases, with 10 bases between the two germline ends.

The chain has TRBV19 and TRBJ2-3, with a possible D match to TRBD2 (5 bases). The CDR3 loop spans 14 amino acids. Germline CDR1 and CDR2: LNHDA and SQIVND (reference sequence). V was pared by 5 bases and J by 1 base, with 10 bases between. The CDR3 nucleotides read TGTGCCAGTAGTCTGGGAGTTGGCACAGATACGCAGTATTTT. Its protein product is CASSLGVGTDTQYF. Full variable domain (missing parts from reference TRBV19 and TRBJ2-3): DGGITQSPKYLFRKEGQNVTLSCEQNLNHDAMYWYRQDPGQGLRLIYYSQIVNDFQKGDIAEGYSVSREKKESFPLTVTSAQKNPTAFYLCASSLGVGTDTQYFGPGTRLTVL.

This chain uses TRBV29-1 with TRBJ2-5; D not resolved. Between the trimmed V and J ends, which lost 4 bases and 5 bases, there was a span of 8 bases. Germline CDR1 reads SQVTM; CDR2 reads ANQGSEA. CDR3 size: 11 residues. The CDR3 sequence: CSVGSGETQYF. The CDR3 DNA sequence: TGCAGCGTTGGTTCTGGGGAGACCCAGTACTTC. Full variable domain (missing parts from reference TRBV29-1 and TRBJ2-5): SAVISQKPSRDICQRGTSLTIQCQVDSQVTMMFWYRQQPGQSLTLIATANQGSEATYESGFVIDKFPISRPNLTFSTLTVSNMSPEDSSIYLCSVGSGETQYFGPGTRLLVL.